A single sample gave rise to the 16 T cell receptor beta chains below, sequenced in a study of T cell repertoires in ileal Crohn's disease. Assay used: immunoSEQ multiplex PCR; TCRdb lists only in-frame clones, some missing. Of about 5,300 clones listed, 82% are singletons. Sequencing was performed on ileal tissue. The source of these receptors is an adult with Crohn's disease.

The J gene is TRBJ2-7, the V gene TRBV6-5; D may be TRBD1 (6 bases). The germline gives CDR1 MNHEY, CDR2 SVGAGI. Trimming left V 5 bases short and J 6 bases short, with 14 bases between. The CDR3 extends over 13 amino acids. CDR3 amino acids: CASSQAGVLEQYF. The CDR3 nucleotides read TGTGCCAGCAGTCAAGCAGGGGTCCTCGAGCAGTACTTC.

The gene calls are TRBV6-5 and TRBJ2-2; D gene uncertain. The germline gives CDR1 MNHEY, CDR2 SVGAGI. The CDR3 contains 13 residues. The ends were cut back, 2 bases at V and 6 bases at J, with 7 bases in the middle. The CDR3 sequence is CASSYTSPGELFF. The DNA of the CDR3 is TGTGCCAGCAGTTACACCTCTCCCGGGGAGCTGTTTTTT.

The V call is TRBV7-2, the J call TRBJ1-1; 12 positions agree with TRBD1. The V and J ends lost 1 base and 2 bases, in that order; junction bases with no gene match: 5. The CDR3 spans 17 residues. Per the germline V gene, CDR1 is SGHTA and CDR2 is FQGNSA. The DNA for the CDR3 is TGTGCCAGCAGCTTAGAGAGGGACAGGGGGCGAAACACTGAAGCTTTCTTT. This translates into CASSLERDRGRNTEAFF.

This clone showed up just once. This chain joins TRBV7-2 and TRBJ2-6; D call uncertain. CDR3 length equals 14 residues. The V end lost 3 bases, the J end lost 1 base, and 4 bases lay between the germline ends. Germline values: CDR1 SGHTA, CDR2 FQGNSA. For the CDR3, the DNA is TGTGCCAGCAGCTTTCCGTCTGGGGCCAACGTCCTGACTTTC. Protein product: CASSFPSGANVLTF.

CDR3 DNA sequence: TGTGCCAGCAGTGTGACGGCAGGACCTTATGGCTACACCTTC. Amino acids: CASSVTAGPYGYTF. V gene TRBV6-4 combines with J gene TRBJ1-2; D gene ambiguous. The CDR3 spans 14 residues. CDR1 and CDR2 (germline): MRHNA, SNTAGT. V gave up 4 bases and J gave up 5 bases, with 14 bases separating them.

The chain carries TRBV2 and TRBJ1-5, with 7 positions matching TRBD1. V dropped 6 bases and J dropped 6; count of bases not matched to a gene: 11. Germline V gene data show CDR1 as SNHLY and CDR2 as FYNNEI. The CDR3 spans 15 residues. CDR3 DNA sequence: TGTGCCAGCAGGGAGGGACAGTCGGGTGGTCAGCCCCAGCATTTT. Translating it yields CASREGQSGGQPQHF. Full variable domain (outside the CDR3, taken from reference TRBV2 and TRBJ1-5): EPEVTQTPSHQVTQMGQEVILRCVPISNHLYFYWYRQILGQKVEFLVSFYNNEISEKSEIFDDQFSVERPDGSNFTLKIRSTKLEDSAMYFCASREGQSGGQPQHFGDGTRLSIL.

The genes are TRBV29-1 and TRBJ2-7, with D possibly TRBD2 on 6 matching bases. Germline CDR1 is SQVTM and CDR2 is ANQGSEA. CDR3 length: 14 amino acids. Trimming left V 6 bases short and J 0 bases short, with 15 bases between. The CDR3 DNA follows: TGCAGCGTGGAACTTGACGGGAGCTCCTACGAGCAGTACTTC. The encoded protein is CSVELDGSSYEQYF.

The chain's CDR3 is CASSRDPRENEQFF. CDR3 DNA: TGTGCCAGCAGTCGGGACCCCCGAGAGAATGAGCAGTTCTTC. The V and J genes are TRBV28 and TRBJ2-1; D could derive from TRBD1 or TRBD2 (5 bases each). Germline values: CDR1 MDHEN, CDR2 SYDVKM. The CDR3 consists of 14 residues. V lost 5 bases and J 7 bases, leaving 15 bases between the germline ends.

The rearrangement links TRBV15 to TRBJ1-1; D is uncertain. The germline V gene has CDR1 LNHNV and CDR2 YYDKDF (reference sequence). Trimming shortened V by 5 bases and J by 2 bases, and 9 bases separated the two germline ends. The CDR3 sequence is 13 residues long. The CDR3 DNA sequence: TGTGCCACCAGCCCGGCAGTTAACACTGAAGCTTTCTTT. Translated: CATSPAVNTEAFF.

The chain carries TRBV5-6 and TRBJ1-2; D remains unclear. The ends were cut back, 5 bases at V and 0 bases at J, with 11 bases in the middle. The CDR3 contains 14 residues. Germline loops: CDR1 SGHDT, CDR2 YYEEEE. CDR3 residues: CASRAERANYGYTF. CDR3 in DNA: TGTGCCAGCAGGGCTGAAAGAGCTAACTATGGCTACACCTTC.

The chain has TRBV7-3 and TRBJ1-1; D is ambiguous. The CDR3 consists of 14 residues. Trimming removed 2 bases at V and 8 bases at J, with 15 bases between. Germline CDR1 is SGHTA and CDR2 is FQGTGA. CDR3 sequence (DNA): TGTGCCAGCAGCTTAGGGGAAAGGGCTTCGGAAGCTTTCTTT. This encodes CASSLGERASEAFF. The whole variable domain, remainder taken from reference TRBV7-3 and TRBJ1-1, is GAGVSQTPSNKVTEKGKYVELRCDPISGHTALYWYRQSLGQGPEFLIYFQGTGAADDSGLPNDRFFAVRPEGSVSTLKIQRTERGDSAVYLCASSLGERASEAFFGQGTRLTVV.

The sample holds one count of this clone. This chain joins TRBV11-1 and TRBJ2-7; the D is unclear. Deletions cut 1 base from V and 3 bases from J, with 13 bases between. Germline CDR1 and CDR2: SGHAT and FQDESV (reference sequence). There are 15 residues in the CDR3. The CDR3 spells CASSLEGSSYYEQYF. DNA for the CDR3: TGTGCCAGCAGCTTAGAAGGCAGTTCGTACTACGAGCAGTACTTC. Full variable domain (remainder filled in from reference TRBV11-1 and TRBJ2-7): EAEVAQSPRYKITEKSQAVAFWCDPISGHATLYWYRQILGQGPELLVQFQDESVVDDSQLPKDRFSAERLKGVDSTLKIQPAELGDSAMYLCASSLEGSSYYEQYFGPGTRLTVT.

The chain combines TRBV14 with TRBJ1-4; D is undetermined. Per germline, CDR1 SGHDN and CDR2 FVKESK. This CDR3 spans 14 amino acids. V was cut by 4 bases and J by 8 bases, with 14 bases left in between. Here the CDR3 reads CASSLRGVGEKLFF. DNA for the CDR3: TGTGCCAGCAGCCTCCGTGGGGTCGGAGAAAAACTGTTTTTT.

The rearrangement joins TRBV6-1 to TRBJ2-1; 13 nucleotides match TRBD2. V lost 4 bases to trimming and J lost 6 bases; unmatched junction nucleotides: 12. Germline assignment: CDR1 MNHNS and CDR2 SASEGT. The CDR3 sequence is 18 residues long. The CDR3 nucleotides read TGTGCCAGCAGTGTCCCGGGACTAGCGGGACTTCGTCCCAATGAGCAGTTCTTC. It translates to CASSVPGLAGLRPNEQFF.

The chain is built from TRBV7-9 and TRBJ2-7, with D unclear. V was shortened by 4 bases and J by 0 bases, with 4 bases between the two germline ends. The CDR3 contains 12 residues. CDR1 SEHNR and CDR2 FQNEAQ come from the germline V gene (reference sequence). The CDR3, as DNA: TGTGCCAGCAGCTCTAGCTCCTACGAGCAGTACTTC. Its translation: CASSSSSYEQYF. Full variable domain (rest looked up from reference TRBV7-9 and TRBJ2-7): DTGVSQNPRHKITKRGQNVTFRCDPISEHNRLYWYRQTLGQGPEFLTYFQNEAQLEKSRLLSDRFSAERPKGSFSTLEIQRTEQGDSAMYLCASSSSSYEQYFGPGTRLTVT.

The V call is TRBV6-6, the J call TRBJ2-4; possibly TRBD2 for D (5 bases). Trimming shortened V by 0 bases and J by 7 bases, and 10 bases separated the two germline ends. Germline CDR1 MNHNY, CDR2 SVGAGI (reference sequence). This CDR3 has 14 residues. The CDR3 here is CASSYSGRGNIQYF. The CDR3 coding sequence is TGTGCCAGCAGTTACTCCGGACGCGGGAACATTCAGTACTTC.